These 2 T cell receptor beta chains share one sample of origin, sequenced in a study of shared clonotypes between healthy human individuals. The repertoire was sequenced with immunoSEQ multiplex PCR; TCRdb's copy has only in-frame clones and lacks some. Found here are roughly 2,500,000 clones, roughly 93% of them singletons; the top ten hold around 0.4%. Sequencing was carried out using naive CD4+ T cells from PBMCs. Subset described: CD45RA+ positively selected. The receptors stem from a young man in good health. Some clones in this sample may be carry-over from other donors' samples.

CDR3 loop: CAISLQGARNTGELFF. DNA for the CDR3: TGTGCCATCAGTTTACAGGGGGCCAGGAACACCGGGGAGCTGTTTTTT. This chain uses TRBV10-3 with TRBJ2-2; the match to TRBD1 covers 9 bases. The germline V gene encodes CDR1 ENHRY and CDR2 SYGVKD. V trimming: 5 bases; J trimming: 1 base; junction bases outside the gene matches: 5. This CDR3 has 16 amino acids.

The gene calls are TRBV2 and TRBJ2-3; 10 bases are shared with TRBD2. The CDR3 totals 15 residues. J lost 0 bases, V lost 6 bases, and 3 bases had no gene match. Germline V gene lookup returns CDR1 SNHLY and CDR2 FYNNEI. CDR3 sequence (DNA): TGTGCCAGCAGCGGACTAGCGGCTAGCACAGATACGCAGTATTTT. The encoded protein is CASSGLAASTDTQYF.